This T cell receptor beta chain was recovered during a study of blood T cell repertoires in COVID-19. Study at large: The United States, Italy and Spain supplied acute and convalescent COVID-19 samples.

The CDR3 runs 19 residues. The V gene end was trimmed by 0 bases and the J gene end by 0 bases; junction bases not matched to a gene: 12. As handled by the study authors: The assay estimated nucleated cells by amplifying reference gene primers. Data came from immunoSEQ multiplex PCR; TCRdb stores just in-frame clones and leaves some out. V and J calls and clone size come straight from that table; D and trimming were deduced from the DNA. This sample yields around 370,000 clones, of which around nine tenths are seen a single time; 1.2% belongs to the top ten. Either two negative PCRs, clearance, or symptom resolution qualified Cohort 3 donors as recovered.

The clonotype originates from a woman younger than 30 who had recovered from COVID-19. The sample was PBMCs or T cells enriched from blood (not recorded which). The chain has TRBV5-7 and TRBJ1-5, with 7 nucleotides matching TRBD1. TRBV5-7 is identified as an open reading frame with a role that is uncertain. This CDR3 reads CASSLGARGQRYSNQPQHF. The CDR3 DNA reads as TGTGCCAGCAGCTTGGGCGCCCGGGGACAGAGATATAGCAATCAGCCCCAGCATTTT.